This T cell receptor beta chain was identified during a study of cytomegalovirus exposure and HLA in healthy donors. The PCR was carried out with 60 Vbeta primers and 13 Jbeta primers. Authors' processing steps: A follow-up analysis tallied 86 million or so unique TCR beta chains, some 9.9 million shared. Libraries were prepared by immunoSEQ multiplex PCR; TCRdb keeps only in-frame clonotypes and omits some of them. The V and J calls and clone size were taken over from that table, and D and trimming were inferred from the DNA. Among some 180,000 clones listed, approximately 9.5% were seen once. CDR1 SGHTA and CDR2 FQGNSA come from the germline V gene. This CDR3 is built from 15 residues. Study-level findings and limits: Listed as cytomegalovirus-associated were around 160 TCR beta chains. Looking again later, the authors saw that most CMV-associated TCR beta chains seemed HLA-restricted.

Details on this clone: Its matching antigen is unknown. A junction end diverges from the germline sequence, so it may reflect a read error.

Material: PBMCs. The V call is TRBV7-2, the J call TRBJ2-7; D is possibly TRBD2 (5 bases). The origin of this receptor is a woman aged 30 to 39 in good health and CMV-seropositive. The CDR3: CASSFSGGGSYEQHF. The CDR3, as DNA: TGTGCCAGCAGCTTTTCAGGAGGCGGTTCCTACGAGCAGCACTTC.